Presented here are 13 T cell receptor beta chains from one specimen sequenced in a study of CD8 T cells in Susac syndrome. The RNA input was about 0.45 to 1 ug, and it was reverse transcribed with random hexamers. TCRdb analysed the immunoSEQ multiplex PCR reads with MiXCR anew, one entry per CDR3 protein. Of approximately 190,000 distinct CDR3 sequences listed, approximately 95% were seen once; the top ten hold around 0.16%. Sequenced material: CD8+ T cells from PBMCs. These receptors originate from a human donor with Susac syndrome.

The chain carries TRBV6-5 and TRBJ2-7, with TRBD1 matching 7 bases. Germline lookup yields CDR1 MNHEY and CDR2 SVGAGI. V gave up 2 bases and J gave up 2 bases; unmatched junction bases: 3. The CDR3 length is 14 residues. As DNA, the CDR3 is TGTGCCAGCAGTTACGGGACAGCAGCCTACGAGCAGTACTTC. Translating gives CASSYGTAAYEQYF.

The genes are TRBV7-9 and TRBJ2-7, with D maybe TRBD1 (5 bases). The length of the CDR3 is 15 residues. CDR1 SEHNR and CDR2 FQNEAQ come from the germline V gene (reference sequence). V lost 0 bases to trimming and J lost 5 bases, with 14 bases between them. This CDR3 reads CASSLAQGNLDEQYF. In DNA, the CDR3 is TGTGCCAGCAGCTTAGCTCAGGGTAACCTAGACGAGCAGTACTTC.

The genes are TRBV4-1 and TRBJ1-5; 7 bases fit TRBD1. V lost 2 bases to trimming and J lost 3 bases; unmatched junction nucleotides: 4. CDR1 and CDR2 (germline): MGHRA, YSYEKL. There are 15 residues in the CDR3. The CDR3 coding sequence is TGCGCCAGCAGCCAACTGACAGGGAACAATCAGCCCCAGCATTTT. The encoded protein is CASSQLTGNNQPQHF.

The rearrangement uses TRBV5-1 and TRBJ2-1, with 9 nucleotides matching TRBD1. Germline values: CDR1 SGHRS, CDR2 YFSETQ. The CDR3 covers 20 residues. The V gene end was trimmed by 5 bases and the J gene end by 3 bases; junction bases not matched to a gene: 21. For the CDR3, the DNA is TGCGCCAGCAGGAGGGAAGTGAGGACAGGGGCATTTTTTGACTACAATGAGCAGTTCTTC. Encoded protein: CASRREVRTGAFFDYNEQFF.

V and J are TRBV19 and TRBJ2-1; 8 bases map to TRBD2. The ends lost 5 bases at V and 8 bases at J; junction bases unmatched: 8. This CDR3 is built from 14 residues. The V gene's germline CDR1 is LNHDA and CDR2 SQIVND (reference sequence). CDR3 loop: CASSLWTSSHEQFF. As DNA, the CDR3 is TGTGCCAGTAGTCTTTGGACTAGCAGCCATGAGCAGTTCTTC.

V usage is TRBV29-1 and J usage is TRBJ2-1; D is perhaps TRBD2 (6 bases). The CDR3 is 14 residues long. V dropped 7 bases and J dropped 5 bases, with 18 bases sitting between them. The germline V gene encodes CDR1 SQVTM and CDR2 ANQGSEA. The CDR3 DNA follows: TGCAGCGGTTGGAGGGATGGGTACAACAATGAGCAGTTCTTC. Translation gives CSGWRDGYNNEQFF.

The chain combines TRBV13 with TRBJ1-6; D not resolved. The V end was cut by 4 bases, the J end by 4 bases, with 20 bases between. Germline CDR1 reads PRHDT; CDR2 reads FYEKMQ (reference sequence). The CDR3 covers 18 residues. CDR3 bases: TGTGCCAGCAGCTCTGGGAGGGCAGCTAGCGCGTATAATTCACCCCTCCACTTT. It specifies CASSSGRAASAYNSPLHF.

This clonotype has just one count. The chain joins TRBV12-3 or TRBV12-4 to TRBJ1-5; possibly TRBD1 for D (5 bases). Trimming stripped 5 bases from V and 8 bases from J, with 10 bases between. The CDR3 consists of 12 residues. The CDR3 DNA is TGTGCCAGCAGTCCCAGGGCCGAGCCCCAGCATTTT. Protein: CASSPRAEPQHF.

The V gene is TRBV27, the J gene TRBJ1-4; 8 bases align to TRBD1. The CDR3 runs to 15 residues. Germline V CDR1 and CDR2: MNHEY, SMNVEV (reference sequence). V was pared by 5 bases and J by 3 bases, with 5 bases of the junction left unmatched. The CDR3 region is CASSNQQGANEKLFF. In nucleotides, the CDR3 is TGTGCCAGCAGTAATCAACAGGGGGCTAATGAAAAACTGTTTTTT.

The chain recombines TRBV7-9 with TRBJ2-1, with 14 bases matching TRBD2. CDR1 is SEHNR and CDR2 is FQNEAQ in the germline V gene (reference sequence). The CDR3 runs 18 residues. Trimming cost V 5 bases and J 4 bases; bases outside gene matches: 10. CDR3 bases: TGTGCCAGCAGCGGGGGGGGGACTAGCGGGAGACGGTACAATGAGCAGTTCTTC. Its translation: CASSGGGTSGRRYNEQFF.

The chain carries TRBV12-3 or TRBV12-4 and TRBJ2-1; 10 nucleotides line up with TRBD2. The CDR3 length is 13 residues. V was pared by 7 bases and J by 9 bases, with 6 bases of the junction left unmatched. The CDR3 loop reads CASNEAGGGEQFF. The CDR3 nucleotides are TGTGCCAGCAACGAAGCGGGGGGGGGTGAGCAGTTCTTC.

The chain carries TRBV7-8 and TRBJ2-5; TRBD2 matches at 7 bases. Germline V gives CDR1 SGHVS, CDR2 FQNEAQ. CDR3 size: 17 residues. The ends lost 5 bases at V and 2 bases at J; junction bases unmatched: 14. CDR3 nucleotides: TGTGCCAGCAGCCCACTTTTCAGCGGGGTACCTCAAGAGACCCAGTACTTC. This encodes CASSPLFSGVPQETQYF.

The V gene is TRBV5-1, the J gene TRBJ2-6; 7 positions agree with TRBD1. The V gene end was trimmed by 2 bases and the J gene end by 2 bases; junction bases not matched to a gene: 13. From germline, CDR1 is SGHRS and CDR2 YFSETQ. There are 19 residues in the CDR3. For the CDR3, the DNA is TGCGCCAGCAGCTTTCAGACAGGGACCTCCCTTCCTGGGGCCAACGTCCTGACTTTC. It specifies CASSFQTGTSLPGANVLTF.